This record looks at one T cell receptor beta chain sequence and its context. The antigen it binds to is not known. Base qualities are not provided; no much larger clone lies one nucleotide away. This sample is drawn from a study of cytomegalovirus exposure and HLA in healthy donors (dated by TCRdb to 2015 to 2018). Context from the whole study: According to an earlier analysis of a few hundred of the donors, about 190 million T cells yielded 120 million or so unique TCR beta sequences and 276 Gb of sequence data. An early release covering approximately 600 HLA-typed donors comprised about 290 gigabases of sequencing data and approximately 85 million unique TCR sequences. Of the 350 to 400 genotyped donors, approximately 82% fell in the genetic ancestry cluster associated with self-reported Caucasian donors. The study was designed to test whether signatures of past pathogen exposure could be identified by cataloging public T cell receptors. The study used immunosequencing to profile the T cell repertoires of 670 or so subjects and linked those repertoires to cytomegalovirus serostatus. A separate validation cohort of roughly 130 different subjects was used in addition to the roughly 700-subject first cohort. To predict cytomegalovirus infection status, the study combined high-throughput TCR immunosequencing, statistical association of individual TCRs with disease status, and machine learning. To study patterns of TCR occurrence, a later analysis re-analyzed previously published TCR beta repertoires from around 700 donors and added high-resolution HLA genotyping. The later analysis used no new phenotypic data to find candidate immune exposures, relying instead on TCR beta sequences and their occurrence across donors. In an earlier analysis of a few hundred of the donors, high-throughput TCR beta sequencing was used to judge whether each TCR beta V gene segment behaved as functional or pseudogenic. Donor age, sex, ethnicity and CMV serostatus were compiled together with the repertoire data. A later genetic analysis took genome-wide SNP genotypes for about 65% of the 666 donors and used that subset as a discovery cohort. Every repertoire in the discovery cohort had been generated on one and the same sequencing platform. Both class I and class II loci were covered by HLA typing, at four-digit resolution. Typing coverage varied by locus: about 620-640 donors for A, B, C, DRB1 and DQB1; more than 500 for DQA1; around 610 for DPA1; some 470 for DPB1. About five DR-DQ haplotypes were treated as single units for association and clustering because of strong linkage in the cohort. Across around 400 genotyped donors of the cohort, an average of approximately 240,000 unique TCR beta nucleotide sequences per donor were sequenced, and about a sixth of those sequences were non-productive.

The cohort consisted of approximately 690 healthy bone marrow donors. At the time of sampling, all cohort members were nominally healthy, though unrecorded immune exposures were likely present. The donor tested CMV seropositive, placing the donor among the 290 or so seropositive members of the cohort. Every donor gave a peripheral blood sample, and the peripheral blood mononuclear cells from that sample were used for TCR beta sequencing. The Qiagen DNeasy Blood Extraction Kit was used to extract genomic DNA from the blood cell samples. Study-wide findings and limitations: In this cohort, only TCR beta chains were sequenced, and detectable features were limited by the absence of alpha or paired-chain data. The sequencing pipeline was judged likely to have produced a cluster of highly shared sequence variants as a technical artifact. The study listed 164 TCR beta chains as associated with cytomegalovirus. A later analysis found that most CMV-associated TCR beta chains appeared HLA-restricted, with HLA associations seemingly driven largely by CMV exposure. While some public TCRs were present in many individuals, most TCR sequences turned up only very rarely across donors. The classifier was reported to diagnose cytomegalovirus status with high specificity and sensitivity in both the original and validation cohorts. Broadly in line with IMGT annotations, most TCR beta V segments showed up in productive rearrangements about 87% or about 30% of the time in an earlier analysis of around 550 of the donors. V-gene and J-gene trimming of TCR beta chains was associated with a missense DCLRE1C variant in a later genetic analysis, and the association was replicated in an independent cohort. A later genetic analysis reported fewer N-insertions in productive TCRs among donors in an Asian-associated ancestry cluster than the roughly 700-donor mean. According to the authors, the approach could potentially be generalized to other disease states and immunological phenotypes. Several of the top co-occurrence clusters appeared to be linked to parvovirus B19, influenza, CMV and Epstein-Barr virus, according to a later analysis. Compared with equally common non-associated chains, HLA-associated TCR beta chains in a later analysis were more clonally expanded and had lower generation probabilities. In a later analysis, some 17,000 TCR beta sequences were associated with specific HLA alleles at a false discovery rate of 0.05. When HLA alleles, especially DR and DQ, strongly co-occurred, attributing TCR associations to individual alleles was difficult. Because counts were too low, about 15 rarely observed V segments, including chromosome 9 orphons, were left out of the earlier analysis of 500 to 650 of the donors. Because HLA typing was unavailable for some donors at each locus, only the typed subset was used in association tests. The only immune exposure information available for the cohort was CMV serostatus. Linkage disequilibrium might explain the correlated functional status among segregating V segments, but an unknown experimental factor could not be excluded. A few of the identified cytomegalovirus-associated TCR beta chains were confirmed in vitro to be specific for cytomegalovirus antigens. A further reported finding was that TCR beta sequences accurately predicted the HLA-A and HLA-B alleles for most subjects in the first cohort. Roughly uniform sequencing depth across donors was assumed in presence/absence analyses, although this assumption may not hold. According to a later analysis, TCR association rates differed among HLA loci, with DRB1 alleles showing the most associated TCRs and HLA-C alleles showing the fewest.

Library method: the immunoSEQ multiplex PCR assay. For the multiplex PCR, a mixture combining 60 forward primers for TCR Vbeta segments and 13 reverse primers for TCR Jbeta segments was used. A multiplex PCR assay on genomic DNA amplified the CDR3 region of rearranged TCR beta genes. The amplified TCR beta libraries were sequenced on the Illumina HiSeq System as 87-base-pair reads. Concerning the study's data processing: A later analysis tallied roughly 80 million unique TCR beta chains across the approximately 670 repertoires, and some 10 million of those chains were shared by two or more donors. To remove PCR and sequencing errors, raw reads were error-corrected and collapsed into unique sequences using a nearest-neighbor algorithm that merged closely related sequences. To assign V, D and J gene segments, CDR3 sequences were aligned to IMGT reference sequences. For a sequence to be retained, a match of at least six nucleotides was required to both a V gene segment and a J gene segment. Rearrangements were called productive when the CDR3 lacked stop codons and stayed in frame with V and J; all others were non-productive. Following IMGT convention, CDR3 was defined as the stretch from the second conserved V-encoded cysteine up to the conserved J-encoded phenylalanine. The earlier analysis of 500 to 750 of the donors excluded any sequence lacking an unambiguous match to a single V gene segment. In an earlier analysis of about 590 of the donors, a V segment was called functional when productive rearrangements were above 56.7%, and segregating when the standard deviation between donors exceeded 5%. A statistical classification framework was developed to diagnose cytomegalovirus status using the catalog of TCR beta chain sequences. A later analysis assigned V and J genes by comparing TCR nucleotide sequences with IMGT/GENE-DB human TR gene sequences. Using the TCRdist pipeline, a later analysis assigned CDR3 sequences along with most-parsimonious VDJ recombination scenarios. In a later analysis, each TCR beta chain was defined by its CDR3 amino acid sequence together with its V-gene family, and reads lacking a unique V-gene family were excluded. A later analysis removed nearly 600 highly shared, low-generation-probability nucleotide sequences to deal with suspected cross-contamination and a sequencing artifact. In a later analysis, a clonal expansion index was calculated for each public chain from normalized within-repertoire ranks of inferred template counts. In a later analysis, generation probabilities were computed using a VDJ recombination model fitted to out-of-frame rearrangements, and the results were checked against IGoR. Hypergeometric tests were used in a later analysis to score TCR-TCR, TCR-HLA and TCR-CMV co-occurrence, with a repertoire-size bias correction applied to the TCR pairs. To estimate false discovery rates, a later analysis permuted the HLA or CMV assignments 20 times. A later analysis grouped co-occurring TCRs with DBSCAN, adding TCRdist sequence similarity when clustering within HLA-allele-positive subsets. Repertoires with fewer than 30,000 or more than 120,000 public chains were left out of co-occurrence clustering, as were roughly five repertoires with anomalous nucleotide sharing. Not all clones reach the TCRdb copy of this immuneACCESS table, which keeps in-frame sequences only. Checked studies attribute under half of the gap to unresolved V genes and leave the rest unexplained. That table furnishes V, J and clone size, whereas the DNA furnished D and trimming. The sample has about 260,000 clones on record, roughly 81% of them singletons. Clones ranked in the top ten supply roughly 2% of the sample.

Sequenced input: PBMCs. The clonotype was recovered from a woman between 40 and 55 years old in good health and CMV-seropositive.

This receptor carries the CDR3 CASRPGLAGVRGFNEQFF. The bases are TGTGCCAGCAGGCCAGGACTAGCGGGAGTTCGGGGGTTCAATGAGCAGTTCTTC. Recombination joined TRBV27 with TRBJ2-1, and 13 bases in between align with TRBD2. CDR1 and CDR2 are drawn from the germline V gene (reference sequence): MNHEY, SMNVEV. Trimming accounts for 6 bases at V and 6 bases at J, while the number of junction bases matched to no gene is 14. The CDR3 contains 18 residues, cysteine and phenylalanine counted. Only the CDR3 part of the read is kept: 54 bases, read in frame from the first base.